This T cell receptor beta chain was observed in a study of cytomegalovirus exposure and HLA in healthy donors. Study in general: Findings of an earlier analysis included under 140 million unique TCR beta sequences from about 180 million T cells. Most donors, roughly 84% of a few hundred genotyped, fell in the Caucasian-associated ancestry cluster. Broader study findings: Across all donors, roughly uniform sequencing depth was an assumption of the presence/absence analyses. Researchers counted around 170 TCR beta chains as cytomegalovirus-associated.

It was with 60 Vbeta and 13 Jbeta primers that the PCR ran. Clones were read by immunoSEQ multiplex PCR, and TCRdb kept only the in-frame ones, dropping some. The repertoire has 55,000 to 65,000 clones, about 72% of them found once; the top ten carry approximately 3.6%. This clone was counted a single time. The antigen remains unidentified. V lost 3 bases, J lost 4 bases, and 4 bases lay in between. Germline values: CDR1 LNHDA, CDR2 SQIVND (reference sequence). The CDR3 contains 11 residues. The chain couples TRBV19 to TRBJ2-7; no definite D call. The receptor was isolated from a woman between 40 and 50 years old in good health and CMV-seropositive. Sequenced material: PBMCs. This CDR3 reads CASSIGYEQYF. Written as DNA, the CDR3 is TGTGCCAGTAGTATCGGGTACGAGCAGTACTTC.